A single sample gave rise to the 9 T cell receptor beta chains below, sequenced in a study of blood T cell repertoires in COVID-19. Repertoires were generated with immunoSEQ multiplex PCR, while TCRdb's copy carries only in-frame clones and drops some. The data show about 160,000 clones, with roughly 88% seen just once and approximately 2.2% held by the top ten. Sequencing used peripheral blood. All receptors come from a man aged 18 to 35 with acute or convalescent COVID-19.

The gene calls are TRBV30 and TRBJ1-2, with D perhaps matching TRBD1 (5 bases). This CDR3 spans 13 amino acids. Germline V gene data show CDR1 as GTSNPN and CDR2 as SVGIG (reference sequence). The V end was cut by 2 bases, the J end by 8 bases, with 15 bases between. The CDR3 DNA sequence: TGTGCCTGGAGTCAGGGAGGAAGGAGAGGCTACACCTTC. Protein sequence: CAWSQGGRRGYTF.

The gene calls are TRBV5-4 and TRBJ1-4; 7 nucleotides line up with TRBD1. The germline CDR1 and CDR2 sequences are SGHNT and YYREEE (reference sequence). The ends lost 3 bases at V and 4 bases at J; junction bases unmatched: 9. The CDR3 runs to 16 residues. CDR3 nucleotide sequence: TGTGCCAGCAGCTACGACGGACAGGTTTTTAATGAAAAACTGTTTTTT. It yields the protein CASSYDGQVFNEKLFF.

CDR3 nucleotides: TGTGCCAGCTCCGCTCCTACAGGGCAGCGTGGCTATGGCTACACCTTC. Protein sequence: CASSAPTGQRGYGYTF. The chain employs TRBV10-3 and TRBJ1-2; possible D gene TRBD1, 6 bases. Trimming took off 10 bases at V and 4 bases at J, with 25 bases between the two ends. CDR1 and CDR2 from the germline V gene are ENHRY and SYGVKD. The CDR3 totals 16 residues.

This clone has a handful of counts. The chain has TRBV2 and TRBJ2-7; D gene unclear. CDR3 size: 11 residues. V dropped 10 bases and J dropped 2 bases, with 9 bases sitting between them. Germline V gives CDR1 SNHLY, CDR2 FYNNEI. The DNA of the CDR3 is TGTGCCATCAGGCTAGCCTACGAGCAGTACTTC. Translating gives CAIRLAYEQYF.

V is TRBV5-1 and J is TRBJ1-1; D unresolved. The CDR3 totals 14 residues. CDR1 is SGHRS, CDR2 YFSETQ, per germline. Trimming stripped 0 bases from V and 4 bases from J, with 10 bases between. CDR3 sequence reads: CASSLVLEGTEAFF. DNA of the CDR3: TGCGCCAGCAGCTTGGTTTTGGAGGGCACTGAAGCTTTCTTT.

The chain couples TRBV29-1 to TRBJ1-1; weak D call: TRBD1 (5 bases). Trimming cost V 4 bases and J 4 bases, with 16 bases left between them. CDR1 is SQVTM, CDR2 ANQGSEA, per germline. The CDR3 totals 14 residues. CDR3 loop: CSVGGFGSGTEAFF. As DNA, the CDR3 is TGCAGCGTTGGGGGCTTTGGTTCGGGCACTGAAGCTTTCTTT. Looking up the rest from reference TRBV29-1 and TRBJ1-1 gives the full variable domain: SAVISQKPSRDICQRGTSLTIQCQVDSQVTMMFWYRQQPGQSLTLIATANQGSEATYESGFVIDKFPISRPNLTFSTLTVSNMSPEDSSIYLCSVGGFGSGTEAFFGQGTRLTVV.

The chain is built from TRBV2 and TRBJ1-2; no reliable D call. The CDR3 length is 13 residues. CDR1 is SNHLY, CDR2 FYNNEI, per germline. V lost 6 bases, J lost 0 bases, and 8 bases lay in between. The CDR3 region has the DNA TGTGCCAGCAGCCCGACTCCTAACTATGGCTACACCTTC. Protein product: CASSPTPNYGYTF.

The V and J genes are TRBV3-1 (or the pseudogene TRBV3-2) and TRBJ1-1; weak D call: TRBD1 (5 bases). The V end was cut by 2 bases, the J end by 2 bases, with 15 bases between. The CDR3 runs 16 residues. Germline V gene lookup returns CDR1 LGHDT and CDR2 YNNKEL (reference sequence). In DNA, the CDR3 is TGTGCCAGCAGCCAACGATTTGGGGCGAGAAACACTGAAGCTTTCTTT. Its protein product is CASSQRFGARNTEAFF.

This chain joins TRBV29-1 and TRBJ2-1; 8 nucleotides match TRBD1. V lost 7 bases to trimming and J lost 2 bases; unmatched junction nucleotides: 16. Per germline, CDR1 SQVTM and CDR2 ANQGSEA. The CDR3 loop spans 17 amino acids. The CDR3, as DNA: TGCAGCGCAATGGGACAGGAGGGGGAAGGTACCTACAATGAGCAGTTCTTC. It specifies CSAMGQEGEGTYNEQFF.